One and the same sample provided the 17 T cell receptor beta chains below, sequenced in a study of regulatory T cells in long-lasting Graves disease. TCR beta libraries were built with iRepertoire HTBI primers and Arm-PCR of CDR3 regions. TCRdb reanalysed the multiplex PCR reads using MiXCR and keeps one entry per CDR3 protein. The sample contains about 530,000 distinct CDR3 sequences, approximately 16% of which appear only once. Time point noted: newly diagnosed GD, antithyroid drugs for less than 3 months. Scientists built the TCR library using RNA that was extracted from PBMCs. A further study also used this sample, focusing on T cells in Graves' hyperthyroidism and ophthalmopathy.

Sequencing used peripheral blood mononuclear cells (PBMCs), obtained at new diagnosis, from a patient treated with antithyroid drugs. Receptor source: a woman aged 40 to 65 with Graves disease.

The chain couples TRBV19 to TRBJ1-5, with 7 nucleotides matching TRBD1. This CDR3 has 15 residues. The germline gives CDR1 LNHDA, CDR2 SQIVND (reference sequence). V lost 6 bases to trimming and J lost 6 bases; unmatched junction nucleotides: 11. DNA of the CDR3: TGTGCCAGTAGCCCCGGACCAGGGGGAGGTCAGCCCCAGCATTTT. Its protein product is CASSPGPGGGQPQHF.

This clonotype was observed a few times. This chain connects TRBV30 to TRBJ2-2, with D unresolved. The CDR3 runs 11 residues. The germline gives CDR1 GTSNPN, CDR2 SVGIG (reference sequence). Trimming removed 3 bases at V and 6 bases at J, with 5 bases between. CDR3 sequence reads: CAWSDPGELFF. As DNA, the CDR3 is TGTGCCTGGAGCGACCCCGGGGAGCTGTTTTTT.

There are many counts of this clonotype. The chain employs TRBV12-5 and TRBJ2-3, with TRBD1 matching 7 bases. This CDR3 region has 14 residues. V lost 2 bases to trimming and J lost 8 bases; unmatched junction nucleotides: 7. The germline CDR1 and CDR2 sequences are LGHNT and FRNRAP. Here the CDR3 reads CASGLPDRVATQYF. In nucleotides, the CDR3 is TGTGCTAGTGGTTTGCCCGACAGGGTGGCTACGCAGTATTTT.

In this sample, this clonotype turned up a few times. CDR3 protein: CASSPSFPDQPQHF. DNA for the CDR3: TGTGCCAGCAGCCCATCCTTCCCGGATCAGCCCCAGCATTTT. The V gene is TRBV3-1, the J gene TRBJ1-5; no reliable D call. The CDR3 is 14 amino acids. The germline CDR1 and CDR2 sequences are LGHDT and YNNKEL (reference sequence). Deletions cut 4 bases from V and 5 bases from J, with 12 bases between.

The chain uses TRBV10-3 and TRBJ1-2; D is perhaps TRBD1 (6 bases). The CDR3 is 16 residues long. V was cut by 0 bases and J by 5 bases, with 16 bases left in between. Per germline, CDR1 ENHRY and CDR2 SYGVKD. The CDR3 DNA sequence: TGTGCCATCAGTGAGTCTTTGTTCAGGGGATCGTATGGCTACACCTTC. The encoded protein is CAISESLFRGSYGYTF.

The chain recombines TRBV5-1 with TRBJ2-1; possible D gene TRBD1, 5 bases. Trimming pared 4 bases from V and 9 bases from J, leaving 23 bases between. There are 16 residues in the CDR3. The germline gives CDR1 SGHRS, CDR2 YFSETQ. The CDR3 reads CASSPRAAGLGTEQFF. As DNA, the CDR3 is TGCGCCAGCAGCCCGCGTGCGGCAGGGCTGGGCACTGAGCAGTTCTTC. The entire variable domain, with the rest obtained from reference TRBV5-1 and TRBJ2-1, is as follows: KAGVTQTPRYLIKTRGQQVTLSCSPISGHRSVSWYQQTPGQGLQFLFEYFSETQRNKGNFPGRFSGRQFSNSRSEMNVSTLELGDSALYLCASSPRAAGLGTEQFFGPGTRLTVL.

Only a few counts were recorded for this clonotype. The V and J genes are TRBV20-1 and TRBJ2-5; possible D gene TRBD1, 6 bases. Germline V gene lookup returns CDR1 DFQATT and CDR2 SNEGSKA (reference sequence). V lost 5 bases to trimming and J lost 3 bases, with 22 bases between them. The CDR3 consists of 16 residues. Here the CDR3 DNA reads TGCAGTGCTCCGAAGAGACTTACAGGGTGGGAAGAGACCCAGTACTTC. Translated, it gives CSAPKRLTGWEETQYF.

This clonotype has a handful of counts. This CDR3 reads CASSKSGAGNTIYF. DNA for the CDR3: TGTGCCAGCAGCAAGTCAGGGGCTGGAAACACCATATATTTT. This chain links TRBV12-3 or TRBV12-4 with TRBJ1-3; maybe TRBD1 (6 bases). This CDR3 has 14 amino acids. The V gene lost 6 bases and the J gene lost 2 bases, with 11 bases spanning the gap.

This clonotype was picked up many times. The chain is built from TRBV11-2 and TRBJ1-2, with 7 bases matching TRBD1. The CDR3 length is 13 residues. The V and J ends lost 6 bases and 8 bases, in that order; junction bases with no gene match: 9. Germline V gene lookup returns CDR1 SGHAT and CDR2 FQNNGV. The CDR3 protein is CASRSDRAEGYTF. Written as DNA, the CDR3 is TGTGCCAGCAGATCCGACAGGGCTGAAGGCTACACCTTC.

This clonotype came up a few times. This chain links TRBV7-3 with TRBJ2-1; 8 bases align to TRBD1. The CDR3 consists of 18 residues. V shed 0 bases, J shed 4 bases, and the junction held 11 bases outside the gene matches. Germline V lookup: CDR1 SGHTA, CDR2 FQGTGA. The CDR3 nucleotides are TGTGCCAGCAGCTTAACGCCCTCATGGGGGACAGGATACAATGAGCAGTTCTTC. Translation gives CASSLTPSWGTGYNEQFF.

The chain couples TRBV28 to TRBJ1-4; D might be TRBD1 (5 bases). The CDR3 has 15 amino acids. The V end was cut by 5 bases, the J end by 8 bases, with 18 bases between. Per germline, CDR1 MDHEN and CDR2 SYDVKM. CDR3 loop: CASSPVGGRREKLFF. The CDR3 bases are TGTGCCAGCAGTCCCGTGGGGGGACGGCGAGAAAAACTGTTTTTT.

This clonotype was recorded a few times. CDR3 DNA: TGTGCCAGCAGTTCACCGACTCGGACCGAAGGCGAGCAGTACTTC. It codes for CASSSPTRTEGEQYF. V gene TRBV6-9 combines with J gene TRBJ2-7, with D uncertain. The germline V and J ends were trimmed by 4 bases and 6 bases, with 19 bases remaining between them. Germline values: CDR1 MNHGY, CDR2 SVAAGI. The CDR3 is made up of 15 amino acids.

This chain connects TRBV30 to TRBJ1-2; D call uncertain. Germline CDR1 is GTSNPN and CDR2 is SVGIG (reference sequence). V gave up 1 base and J gave up 0 bases, with 12 bases separating them. The CDR3 totals 15 residues. The chain's CDR3 is CAWSDGVGANYGYTF. For the CDR3, the DNA is TGTGCCTGGAGTGACGGGGTGGGAGCTAACTATGGCTACACCTTC.

This clonotype was observed a few times. This sequence joins TRBV5-1 and TRBJ2-3, with a tentative D call TRBD1 (5 bases). The tail of the sequence fits TRBJ1-1 better, so the J call may be wrong. The CDR3 sequence is 12 residues long. Per germline, CDR1 SGHRS and CDR2 YFSETQ. DNA for the CDR3: TGCGCCAGCAGCTTACAGGAATCAGAAGCTTTCTTT. Translated: CASSLQESEAFF.

This clonotype came up a few times. A much larger clone sits a single nucleotide away, making a read error possible. The chain employs TRBV27 and TRBJ2-1, with a tentative D call TRBD2 (6 bases). Germline assignment: CDR1 MNHEY and CDR2 SMNVEV (reference sequence). The CDR3 runs 16 residues. This CDR3 is CASSLLEGISCNEQFF. CDR3 DNA: TGTGCCAGCAGTTTATTGGAGGGGATCTCCTGCAATGAGCAGTTCTTC.

In regard to this clonotype: Relative to the germline gene, one junction end is altered; a read error may explain this. The gene calls are TRBV27 and TRBJ1-1; D unresolved. The germline CDR1 and CDR2 sequences are MNHEY and SMNVEV (reference sequence). The CDR3 totals 13 residues. Written as DNA, the CDR3 is TGTGCCAGCAGTTCTAGGCCGAACACTAAAGCTTTCTTT. Protein: CASSSRPNTKAFF.

At least ten counts were recorded for this clonotype. This chain connects TRBV12-3 or TRBV12-4 to TRBJ1-2, with 9 bases matching TRBD1. The CDR3 length is 14 residues. Germline trimming cut 6 bases from V and 6 bases from J; bases unmatched to any gene: 8. CDR3 DNA sequence: TGTGCCAGCAGGAGAGGGACAGGGTCCCATGGCTACACCTTC. Its translation: CASRRGTGSHGYTF.